Here is one T cell receptor beta chain with its context. The antigen remains undetermined. These data belong to a study of beta chain features in type 1 diabetes. Study context: Cell yields, gender and age were similar in healthy donors and patients.

As every portion of the isolated RNA was reverse transcribed, the sequencing read expressed TCRB transcripts. The protocol was immunoSEQ multiplex PCR, while the TCRdb copy is restricted to in-frame clones and leaves out a portion. The data contain more than 150,000 clones, approximately 8.4% of them singletons. The study's findings and limits: Among type 1 diabetes patients, VDJ junctions had fewer insertions and more deletions. TCRB CDR3 length was moderately but significantly reduced in all four CD4+ subsets of Type 1 diabetes patients.

CDR1 and CDR2 from the germline V gene are SGHTA and FQGNSA. With V trimmed by 5 bases and J by 13 bases, 7 bases remained unmatched. This CDR3 comprises 12 residues. The TCR comes from a young woman in good health. The chain recombines TRBV7-2 with TRBJ2-1; TRBD2 matches 8 bases. Material: central memory CD4+ T cells from blood. CDR3 amino acids: CASSPTSETQFF. CDR3 bases: TGTGCCAGCAGCCCGACTAGCGAGACACAGTTCTTC.